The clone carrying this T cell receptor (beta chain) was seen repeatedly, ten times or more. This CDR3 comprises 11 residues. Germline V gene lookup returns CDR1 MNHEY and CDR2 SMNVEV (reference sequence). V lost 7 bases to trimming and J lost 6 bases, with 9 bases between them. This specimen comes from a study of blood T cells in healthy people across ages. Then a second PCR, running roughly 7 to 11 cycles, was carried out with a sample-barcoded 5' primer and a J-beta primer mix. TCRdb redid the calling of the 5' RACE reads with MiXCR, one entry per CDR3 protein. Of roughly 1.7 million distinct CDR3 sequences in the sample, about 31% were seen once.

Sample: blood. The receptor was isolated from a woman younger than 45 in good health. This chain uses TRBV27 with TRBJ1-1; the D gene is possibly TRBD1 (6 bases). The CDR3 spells CASTQGAEAFF. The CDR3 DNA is TGTGCCAGCACACAGGGCGCTGAAGCTTTCTTT.